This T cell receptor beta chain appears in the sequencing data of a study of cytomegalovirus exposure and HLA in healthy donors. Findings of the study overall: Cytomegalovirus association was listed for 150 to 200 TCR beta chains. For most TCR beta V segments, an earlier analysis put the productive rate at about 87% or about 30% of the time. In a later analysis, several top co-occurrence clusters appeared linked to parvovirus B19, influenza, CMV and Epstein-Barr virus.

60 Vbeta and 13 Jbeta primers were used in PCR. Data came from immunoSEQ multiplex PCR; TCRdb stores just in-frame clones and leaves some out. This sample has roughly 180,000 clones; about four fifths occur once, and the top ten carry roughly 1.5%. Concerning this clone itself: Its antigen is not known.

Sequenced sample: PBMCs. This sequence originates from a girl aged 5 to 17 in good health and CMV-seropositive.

The CDR3 spells CATSPGLAGYEQYF. CDR3 DNA: TGTGCCACCTCTCCGGGACTAGCGGGTTACGAGCAGTACTTC. The chain joins TRBV15 to TRBJ2-7; 12 bases match TRBD2. The CDR3 length is 14 residues. CDR1 LNHNV and CDR2 YYDKDF come from the germline V gene (reference sequence). V shed 8 bases, J shed 4 bases, and the junction held 6 bases outside the gene matches.